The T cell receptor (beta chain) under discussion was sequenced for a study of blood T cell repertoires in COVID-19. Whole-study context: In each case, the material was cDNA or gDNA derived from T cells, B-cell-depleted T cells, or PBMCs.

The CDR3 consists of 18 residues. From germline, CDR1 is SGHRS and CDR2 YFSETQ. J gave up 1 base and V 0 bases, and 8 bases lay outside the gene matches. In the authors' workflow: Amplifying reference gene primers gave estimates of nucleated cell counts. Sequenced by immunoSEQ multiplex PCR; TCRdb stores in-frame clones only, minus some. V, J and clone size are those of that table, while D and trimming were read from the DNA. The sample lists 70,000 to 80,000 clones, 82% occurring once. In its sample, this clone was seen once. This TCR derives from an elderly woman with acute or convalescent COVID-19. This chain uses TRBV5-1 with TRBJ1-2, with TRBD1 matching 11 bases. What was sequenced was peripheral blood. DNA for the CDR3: TGCGCCAGCAGCTTGGTCGGGACAGGGGGACCGATTAACTATGGCTACACCTTC. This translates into CASSLVGTGGPINYGYTF.